The present TCR beta chain was sequenced within a study of cytomegalovirus exposure and HLA in healthy donors. The PCR ran on 60 Vbeta and 13 Jbeta primers. TCRdb keeps only in-frame clones here, not all; method: immunoSEQ multiplex PCR. The repertoire holds some 95,000 clones, with roughly 73% as singletons. This CDR3 region has 16 residues. CDR1 and CDR2 from the germline V gene are SEHNR and FQNEAQ (reference sequence). Deletions cut 5 bases from V and 1 base from J, with 18 bases between. The receptor was isolated from a man aged 45 to 65 in good health and CMV-seropositive. The sequenced material came from PBMCs. This chain uses TRBV7-9 with TRBJ2-7, with D possibly matching TRBD1 (6 bases). CDR3 region: CASSPSRGYPSYEQYF. Written as DNA, the CDR3 is TGTGCCAGCAGCCCCTCCAGGGGATACCCGTCCTACGAGCAGTACTTC. Based on the CDR3 plus reference TRBV7-9 and TRBJ2-7, the full variable domain is DTGVSQNPRHKITKRGQNVTFRCDPISEHNRLYWYRQTLGQGPEFLTYFQNEAQLEKSRLLSDRFSAERPKGSFSTLEIQRTEQGDSAMYLCASSPSRGYPSYEQYFGPGTRLTVT.